This record concerns one TCR beta chain sequence. Its antigen remains undetermined. Base qualities are not recorded, but no much larger clone differs from it by a single base. These data belong to a study of OX40 agonist ivuxolimab in advanced cancers. Regarding the complete study: The costimulatory receptor OX40 (CD134) was targeted by ivuxolimab, a fully human IgG2 agonistic monoclonal antibody. Intravenous ivuxolimab was administered to patients every 2 weeks at six dose levels: 0.01, 0.1, 0.3, 1.5, 3 and 10 mg/kg. Of the roughly 54 dose-escalation patients, hepatocellular carcinoma was present in about 20, melanoma in roughly 15, renal cell carcinoma in 9 and head and neck cancer in 9. In the dose-escalation cohort, 82.7% of patients were male, and the mean age was approximately 60 years, with a range of 23 to 79. Prior anti-PD-1, anti-PD-L1 or anti-CTLA-4 therapy was permitted, and checkpoint inhibitors had been received by around 40% of dose-escalation patients. Partial responses occurred in three dose-escalation patients, of whom one had hepatocellular carcinoma and two had cutaneous melanoma. Peripheral TCRbeta sequencing was intended to test whether TCR sequence diversity was altered and clonal T-cell expansion was caused by ivuxolimab. The paper covers the monotherapy dose-escalation part of the phase I ivuxolimab trial, which included N ≈ 50 patients.

The trial excluded patients who had a history of autoimmune disease or who were on systemic immunosuppression. Peripheral blood for TCR sequencing was collected from all dose cohorts at baseline, on cycle 4 day 1, and on cycle 7 day 1. Samples came from an open-label, multicenter, first-in-human phase I dose-escalation trial of ivuxolimab. Adults with locally advanced or metastatic head and neck squamous cell, hepatocellular, melanoma or renal cell carcinoma were enrolled in the trial. CD4+ and CD8+ T cells were sorted separately from peripheral blood before TCR sequencing. CDR1 is given as MNHNS and CDR2 as SASEGT, both from the germline V gene. From its cysteine to its phenylalanine, the CDR3 spans 16 amino acids. Just the 48-base CDR3 DNA is kept, in frame starting at base 1. Germline trimming amounts to 4 bases on V and 0 bases on J, with 6 as the count of junction bases outside the gene matches.

Results the study describes overall, beyond this receptor: In the 0.1-3.0 mg/kg groups, partial responders had among the lowest normalized peripheral clonal expansion, particularly in CD8+ T cells. Low levels of normalized T-cell clonal expansion were also seen in some patients who did not respond. The antigen specificity of the clonally expanded peripheral T cells was not determined. At doses of 0.1 to 3.0 mg/kg, clonal expansion of both CD4+ and CD8+ T cells in blood was seen between baseline and week 6. After ivuxolimab, more expanded clones were found on average in CD8+ T cells than in CD4+ T cells.

To sequence the TCRbeta CDR3 region, genomic DNA was isolated from the sorted cells. The immunoSEQ Assay was used to sequence the TCRbeta CDR3 regions. What TCRdb holds here is the immuneACCESS table cut down to in-frame rearrangements. Part of the clones is not present; checked against another copy, under half of the missing clones reflect an unresolved V gene, and the others are unexplained. The sample data list 50,000 to 75,000 clones, and around 79% of these were observed just once. The ten most abundant clones make up roughly 1.2% of the sample. The sequencing here drew on CD4+ or CD8+ T cells sorted from blood, taken in a trial of the OX40 agonist ivuxolimab. The rearrangement joined TRBV6-1 to TRBJ1-5, and TRBD1 aligns with 7 junction nucleotides. This TCR was sampled from an adult with an advanced solid tumor such as melanoma, head and neck, liver or kidney cancer. CDR3 reads: CASSVTGRNSNQPQHF. The DNA sequence reads TGTGCCAGCAGTGTGACAGGGCGTAATAGCAATCAGCCCCAGCATTTT.